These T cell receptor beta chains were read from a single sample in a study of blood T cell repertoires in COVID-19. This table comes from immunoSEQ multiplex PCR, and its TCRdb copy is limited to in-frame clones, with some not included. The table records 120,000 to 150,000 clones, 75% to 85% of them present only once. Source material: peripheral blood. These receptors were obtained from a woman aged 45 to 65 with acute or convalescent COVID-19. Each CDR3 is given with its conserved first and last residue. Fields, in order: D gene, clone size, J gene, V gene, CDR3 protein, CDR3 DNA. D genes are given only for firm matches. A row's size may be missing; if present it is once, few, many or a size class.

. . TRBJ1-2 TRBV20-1 CSAKGVYGYTF TGCAGTGCTAAGGGGGTCTATGGCTACACCTTC
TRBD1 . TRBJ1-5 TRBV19 CASGVGQGRSNQPQHF TGTGCCAGTGGGGTGGGACAGGGGAGAAGTAATCAGCCCCAGCATTTT
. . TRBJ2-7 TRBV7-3 CASSLTFSGEQYF TGTGCCAGCAGCTTAACGTTTTCGGGCGAGCAGTACTTC
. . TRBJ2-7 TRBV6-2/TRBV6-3 CASSYLGIGGYEQYF TGTGCCAGCAGTTACTTGGGTATCGGGGGCTACGAGCAGTACTTC
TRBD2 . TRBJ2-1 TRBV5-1 CASSWGGTGGYNEQFF TGCGCCAGCAGCTGGGGCGGGACGGGGGGATACAATGAGCAGTTCTTC
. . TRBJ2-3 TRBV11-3 CATAETPTDTQYF TGTGCCACCGCGGAGACCCCCACAGATACGCAGTATTTT
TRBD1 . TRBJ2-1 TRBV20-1 CSATGQTEQFF TGCAGTGCCACGGGACAGACTGAGCAGTTCTTC
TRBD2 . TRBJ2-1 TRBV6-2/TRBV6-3 CASSNILAGGPNEQFF TGTGCCAGCAGTAATATACTAGCGGGGGGACCCAATGAGCAGTTCTTC
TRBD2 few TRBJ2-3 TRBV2 CASSGASGGSDTQYF TGTGCCAGCAGTGGGGCTAGCGGGGGTTCAGATACGCAGTATTTT
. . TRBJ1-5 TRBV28 CASRGMGQSGQPQHF TGTGCCAGCAGGGGGATGGGACAATCCGGTCAGCCCCAGCATTTT
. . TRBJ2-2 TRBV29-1 CSAPRTANTGELFF TGCAGCGCTCCAAGGACAGCCAACACCGGGGAGCTGTTTTTT
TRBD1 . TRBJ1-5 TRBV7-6 CASSSKPGQGPRSNQPQHF TGTGCCAGCAGCTCAAAACCGGGACAGGGGCCGAGGAGCAATCAGCCCCAGCATTTT
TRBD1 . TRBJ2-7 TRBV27 CASSPWGTATYEQYF TGTGCCAGCAGTCCGTGGGGGACAGCTACCTACGAGCAGTACTTC
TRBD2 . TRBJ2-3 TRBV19 CASSSILTSGADTQYF TGTGCCAGTAGCTCCATCTTGACTAGCGGGGCAGATACGCAGTATTTT
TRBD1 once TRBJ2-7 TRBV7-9 CASSNGQGAYEQYF TGTGCCAGCAGCAACGGACAGGGGGCCTACGAGCAGTACTTC
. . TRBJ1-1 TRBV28 CATLLGHTEAFF TGTGCCACCTTACTTGGGCACACTGAAGCTTTCTTT
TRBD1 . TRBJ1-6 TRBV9 CASSVGAPGQGASPLHF TGTGCCAGCAGCGTAGGGGCCCCGGGACAGGGGGCTTCACCCCTCCACTTT
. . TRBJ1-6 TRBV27 CASRLQDSPLHF TGTGCCAGCAGATTACAGGATTCACCCCTCCACTTT
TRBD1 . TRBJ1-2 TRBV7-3 CASSPGTDYGYTF TGTGCCAGCAGCCCAGGGACAGACTATGGCTACACCTTC
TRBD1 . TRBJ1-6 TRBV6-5 CASSYSRTGDSPLHF TGTGCCAGCAGTTACTCCCGGACAGGGGATTCACCCCTCCACTTT
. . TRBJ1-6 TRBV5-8 CASSFLNSPLHF TGTGCCAGCAGCTTTCTGAATTCACCCCTCCACTTT
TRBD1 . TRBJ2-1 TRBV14 CASSRGTGDWLEQFF TGTGCCAGCAGCCGAGGGACAGGAGATTGGCTTGAGCAGTTCTTC
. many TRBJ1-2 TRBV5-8 CASSWGGSSYGYTF TGTGCCAGCAGCTGGGGTGGGAGTAGCTATGGCTACACCTTC
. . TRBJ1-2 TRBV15 CATSRDQGTEGYTF TGTGCCACCAGCAGAGATCAGGGGACGGAGGGCTACACCTTC
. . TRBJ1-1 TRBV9 CASSVTANTEAFF TGTGCCAGCAGCGTGACAGCGAACACTGAAGCTTTCTTT
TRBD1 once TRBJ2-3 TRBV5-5 CASSLMTGTGSTDTQYF TGTGCCAGCAGCTTAATGACCGGGACAGGGAGCACAGATACGCAGTATTTT
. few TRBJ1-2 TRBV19 CASSIDLDRVNYGYTF TGTGCCAGTAGTATAGATCTTGACAGAGTTAACTATGGCTACACCTTC
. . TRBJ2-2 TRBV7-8 CASSLAGLSNTGELFF TGTGCCAGCAGCTTAGCTGGCCTTTCGAACACCGGGGAGCTGTTTTTT
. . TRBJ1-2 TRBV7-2 CASSLTENYGYTF TGTGCCAGCAGCTTAACAGAGAACTATGGCTACACCTTC
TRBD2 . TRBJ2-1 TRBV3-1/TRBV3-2 CASSQGLAGYNEQFF TGTGCCAGCAGCCAAGGACTAGCGGGTTACAATGAGCAGTTCTTC
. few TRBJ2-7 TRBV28 CASSRKQRSSYEQYF TGTGCCAGCAGCAGAAAACAAAGGAGCTCCTACGAGCAGTACTTC
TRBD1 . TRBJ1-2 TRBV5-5 CTSSYEGAWGYTF TGTACCAGCAGCTACGAGGGGGCTTGGGGCTACACCTTC
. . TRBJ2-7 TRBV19 CASSIGIGLSSYEQYF TGTGCCAGTAGTATAGGGATCGGGTTAAGCTCCTACGAGCAGTACTTC
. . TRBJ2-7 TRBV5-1 CASSNRDNTYEQYF TGCGCCAGCAGCAACCGGGACAATACCTACGAGCAGTACTTC
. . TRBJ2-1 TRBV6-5 CASSSPPGQGYNEQFF TGTGCCAGCAGTTCCCCCCCCGGCCAGGGCTACAATGAGCAGTTCTTC
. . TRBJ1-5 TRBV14 CASSQVSGAGQPQHF TGTGCCAGCAGCCAAGTATCAGGGGCCGGTCAGCCCCAGCATTTT
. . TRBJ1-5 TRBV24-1 CATSDSTGTNQPQHF TGTGCCACCAGTGATAGTACAGGCACCAATCAGCCCCAGCATTTT
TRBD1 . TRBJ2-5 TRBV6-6 CASTYGTGGGETQYF TGTGCCAGCACCTACGGGACAGGGGGCGGAGAGACCCAGTACTTC
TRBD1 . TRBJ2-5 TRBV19 CASRPFGASTGAETQYF TGTGCCAGTAGGCCCTTTGGGGCCTCGACAGGGGCAGAGACCCAGTACTTC
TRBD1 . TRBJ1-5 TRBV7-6 CASSAGQYQPQHF TGTGCCAGCAGCGCGGGACAGTATCAGCCCCAGCATTTT
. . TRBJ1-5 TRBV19 CASSMRAWQERHNQPQHF TGTGCCAGTAGTATGCGCGCATGGCAGGAAAGGCACAATCAGCCCCAGCATTTT
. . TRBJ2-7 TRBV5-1 CASSFSGGQSYEQYF TGCGCCAGCAGCTTTTCCGGGGGGCAGTCCTACGAGCAGTACTTC
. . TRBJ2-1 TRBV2 CASSESGGHFEQFF TGTGCCAGCAGTGAGTCCGGGGGGCACTTTGAGCAGTTCTTC
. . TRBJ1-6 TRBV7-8 CASRSLSSYNSPLHF TGTGCCAGCAGGAGCCTAAGCTCCTATAATTCACCCCTCCACTTT
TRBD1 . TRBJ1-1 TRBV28 CASSQTGTGENTEAFF TGTGCCAGCAGCCAAACCGGGACAGGGGAGAACACTGAAGCTTTCTTT
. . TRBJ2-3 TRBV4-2 CASLEHTTSTDTQYF TGTGCCAGCCTGGAACACACGACTAGCACAGATACGCAGTATTTT
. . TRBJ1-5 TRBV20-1 CSASIRNNNQPQHF TGCAGTGCTAGTATCCGTAATAACAATCAGCCCCAGCATTTT
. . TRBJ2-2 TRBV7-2 CASSLQSGNTGELFF TGTGCCAGCAGCTTACAATCCGGGAACACCGGGGAGCTGTTTTTT
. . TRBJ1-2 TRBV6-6 CASSHGPSTNYGYTF TGTGCCAGCAGTCATGGGCCCAGCACCAACTATGGCTACACCTTC
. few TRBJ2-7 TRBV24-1 CATSGSQRNYEQYF TGTGCCACCAGTGGGTCCCAGCGCAACTACGAGCAGTACTTC
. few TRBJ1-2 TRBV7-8 CASDESGGTRRWGYTF TGTGCCAGCGATGAGAGTGGGGGCACACGCCGCTGGGGCTACACCTTC
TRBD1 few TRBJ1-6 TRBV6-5 CASKRGGQYNSPLHF TGTGCCAGCAAGCGAGGGGGACAGTATAATTCACCCCTCCACTTT
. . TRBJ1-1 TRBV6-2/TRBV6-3 CASSYRDTENTEAFF TGTGCCAGCAGTTACCGGGACACGGAGAACACTGAAGCTTTCTTT
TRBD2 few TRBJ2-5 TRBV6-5 CASSYGIPQGGETQYF TGTGCCAGCAGTTACGGCATCCCGCAGGGAGGGGAGACCCAGTACTTC
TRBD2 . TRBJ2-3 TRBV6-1 CASSFGGGDTQYF TGTGCCAGCAGTTTCGGGGGGGGAGATACGCAGTATTTT